One and the same sample provided the 18 T cell receptor beta chains below, sequenced in a study of regulatory T cells in long-lasting Graves disease. Investigators prepared the TCR beta libraries by applying iRepertoire HTBI primers and Arm-PCR of CDR3 regions. From the multiplex PCR reads, TCRdb called clonotypes with MiXCR, one entry per CDR3 protein. The table lists 500,000 to 700,000 distinct CDR3 sequences, roughly 15% of them singletons. The time point: newly diagnosed GD, antithyroid drugs for less than 3 months. The authors made the TCR library using RNA they extracted from PBMCs. The same sample was also used in a study of T cells in Graves' hyperthyroidism and ophthalmopathy.

The sample consisted of peripheral blood mononuclear cells (PBMCs), taken at new diagnosis, from a patient treated with antithyroid drugs. The receptors originated from a woman aged 25 to 39 with Graves disease.

In this sample, this clonotype turned up a few times. The genes are TRBV28 and TRBJ1-1; weak D call: TRBD1 (5 bases). The CDR3 runs to 13 residues. Trimming removed 3 bases at V and 6 bases at J, with 11 bases between. Per germline, CDR1 MDHEN and CDR2 SYDVKM. DNA for the CDR3: TGTGCCAGCAGTTTGGCGGGCAGGGCTGAAGCTTTCTTT. Its translation is CASSLAGRAEAFF.

This clonotype came up many times. V and J are TRBV10-3 and TRBJ1-5; TRBD1 is a possible D gene (5 bases). This CDR3 comprises 14 residues. Germline loops: CDR1 ENHRY, CDR2 SYGVKD. V was trimmed by 8 bases and J by 0 bases, leaving 11 bases between them. The CDR3 nucleotides read TGTGCCATCGGGGGGACGGATAGCAATCAGCCCCAGCATTTT. As protein: CAIGGTDSNQPQHF.

This clonotype appeared many times. The J gene is TRBJ1-1, the V gene TRBV20-1; 7 positions match TRBD1. CDR1 and CDR2 from the germline V gene are DFQATT and SNEGSKA (reference sequence). With V trimmed by 6 bases and J by 8 bases, 6 bases remained unmatched. The CDR3 length is 11 residues. CDR3 protein: CSARTQGEAFF. The CDR3 nucleotides read TGCAGTGCACGTACACAGGGGGAAGCTTTCTTT.

This clonotype has a count of ten or more. The chain joins TRBV28 to TRBJ1-2, with D maybe TRBD1 (5 bases). V was shortened by 3 bases and J by 0 bases, with 14 bases between the two germline ends. In germline, CDR1 is MDHEN, CDR2 SYDVKM. The CDR3 sequence is 16 residues long. Written as DNA, the CDR3 is TGTGCCAGCAGTTTTCACCCCAAGACAGCTAACTATGGCTACACCTTC. Its translation is CASSFHPKTANYGYTF.

This clonotype was detected ten times or more. The CDR3 loop reads CASKRAVGQPQHF. CDR3 sequence (DNA): TGTGCCAGCAAGAGGGCGGTGGGTCAGCCCCAGCATTTT. V and J are TRBV12-3 or TRBV12-4 and TRBJ1-5; D is uncertain. The CDR3 runs to 13 residues. Trimming shortened V by 7 bases and J by 6 bases, and 13 bases separated the two germline ends.

This clonotype was observed at least ten times. J is TRBJ2-7 and V is TRBV6-1; D is undetermined. Germline V gives CDR1 MNHNS, CDR2 SASEGT. The CDR3 is made up of 14 amino acids. The V end was cut by 6 bases, the J end by 2 bases, with 14 bases between. This chain's CDR3 is CASRDRKGTYEQYF. In DNA form, the CDR3 reads TGTGCCAGCAGGGACCGTAAAGGAACCTACGAGCAGTACTTC.

The chain has TRBV6-1 and TRBJ2-5; possibly TRBD1 for D (5 bases). The CDR3 consists of 12 residues. V gave up 7 bases and J gave up 0 bases, with 6 bases separating them. Germline CDR1 reads MNHNS; CDR2 reads SASEGT. This chain's CDR3 is CASTRDQETQYF. The CDR3 DNA follows: TGTGCCAGCACCAGGGACCAAGAGACCCAGTACTTC.

The V gene is TRBV6-2 or TRBV6-3, the J gene TRBJ2-3, with 9 bases lining up with TRBD2. The CDR3 consists of 19 residues. Germline assignment: CDR1 MNHEY and CDR2 SVGEGT. J lost 3 bases, V lost 3 bases, and 16 bases had no gene match. Written as DNA, the CDR3 is TGTGCCAGCAGTTATGGACTAGCGCGGACTGCTCGGGGGACAGATACGCAGTATTTT. Its translation is CASSYGLARTARGTDTQYF.

This clonotype was seen repeatedly, ten times or more. The chain recombines TRBV7-9 with TRBJ2-5, with D hard to call. The V and J ends lost 0 bases and 1 base respectively, with 6 bases between them. CDR1 and CDR2 (germline): SEHNR, FQNEAQ (reference sequence). There are 14 residues in the CDR3. CDR3 protein: CASSLAVSQETQYF. DNA of the CDR3: TGTGCCAGCAGCTTAGCGGTCAGCCAAGAGACCCAGTACTTC. The full variable domain, rest sourced from reference TRBV7-9 and TRBJ2-5, is DTGVSQNPRHKITKRGQNVTFRCDPISEHNRLYWYRQTLGQGPEFLTYFQNEAQLEKSRLLSDRFSAERPKGSFSTLEIQRTEQGDSAMYLCASSLAVSQETQYFGPGTRLLVL.

The rearrangement links TRBV4-1 to TRBJ1-1, with 9 nucleotides matching TRBD1. Germline CDR1 is MGHRA and CDR2 is YSYEKL. Trimming removed 2 bases from V and 13 bases from J; junction bases left unmatched: 8. This CDR3 region has 13 residues. In nucleotides, the CDR3 is TGCGCCAGCAGCCAATGGGACGGGACAGGGCTTTTCTTT. This codes for CASSQWDGTGLFF.

The sample holds many counts of this clonotype. The CDR3 sequence is CSVLNRGDQYEKLFF. CDR3 nucleotide sequence: TGCAGCGTACTAAACAGGGGCGATCAATATGAAAAACTGTTTTTT. The gene calls are TRBV29-1 and TRBJ1-4, with 7 bases matching TRBD1. Germline V gene sequence: CDR1 SQVTM, CDR2 ANQGSEA. V gave up 6 bases and J gave up 6 bases; unmatched junction bases: 13. This CDR3 contains 15 residues.

This clonotype showed up just a few times. The rearrangement links TRBV3-1 to TRBJ2-7; 8 positions agree with TRBD1. The CDR3 covers 15 residues. V trimming: 5 bases; J trimming: 3 bases; junction bases outside the gene matches: 9. Germline CDR1 reads LGHDT; CDR2 reads YNNKEL (reference sequence). In DNA form, the CDR3 reads TGTGCCAGCAGCGTATCCGGGACAGGCAACTACGAGCAGTACTTC. Protein product: CASSVSGTGNYEQYF.

In its sample, this clonotype was seen many times. The rearrangement uses TRBV28 and TRBJ1-2, with 7 positions matching TRBD1. This CDR3 comprises 15 residues. The germline V gene encodes CDR1 MDHEN and CDR2 SYDVKM. V was pared by 1 base and J by 6 bases, with 8 bases of the junction left unmatched. The DNA for the CDR3 is TGTGCCAGCAGTTTATTCAGGACAGGATTAAATGGCTACACCTTC. It translates to CASSLFRTGLNGYTF.

The sample holds many counts of this clonotype. The chain recombines TRBV6-1 with TRBJ1-5, with 8 bases matching TRBD1. V shed 6 bases, J shed 6 bases, and the junction held 13 bases outside the gene matches. This CDR3 is 16 amino acids long. Germline assignment: CDR1 MNHNS and CDR2 SASEGT. For the CDR3, the DNA is TGTGCCAGCAGGGCGACACCTCAGGGGGCCAGTCAGCCCCAGCATTTT. It translates to CASRATPQGASQPQHF.

This clonotype was counted a few times. The rearrangement links TRBV20-1 to TRBJ2-7, with 8 nucleotides matching TRBD2. With 0 bases clipped from V and 4 bases from J, the junction kept 11 bases outside the gene matches. This CDR3 spans 16 amino acids. CDR1 DFQATT and CDR2 SNEGSKA come from the germline V gene (reference sequence). CDR3 in amino acids: CSARDVLSGIGYEQYF. CDR3 bases: TGCAGTGCTAGAGACGTACTTAGCGGGATAGGGTACGAGCAGTACTTC.

This clonotype was counted at least ten times. The genes are TRBV7-9 and TRBJ2-7; D may be TRBD1 or TRBD2 (5 bases each). The CDR3 runs 17 residues. CDR1 and CDR2 from the germline V gene are SEHNR and FQNEAQ (reference sequence). Trimming shortened V by 5 bases and J by 2 bases, and 22 bases separated the two germline ends. The chain's CDR3 is CASSRDFIRDGAYEQYF. The CDR3 DNA reads as TGTGCCAGCAGCCGAGACTTTATTCGGGACGGGGCCTACGAGCAGTACTTC.

The gene calls are TRBV2 and TRBJ2-1; D ambiguous. This CDR3 region has 13 residues. Trimming stripped 2 bases from V and 6 bases from J, with 8 bases between. Germline assignment: CDR1 SNHLY and CDR2 FYNNEI. This CDR3 is CASSERFLNEQFF. The CDR3 DNA reads TGTGCCAGCAGTGAACGCTTCCTCAATGAGCAGTTCTTC.

In DNA form, the CDR3 reads TGTGCCAGTAGTGACGTAAAGCGGGCAGGTGGGACTAAAAAACTGTTTTTT. It encodes CASSDVKRAGGTKKLFF. V usage is TRBV19 and J usage is TRBJ1-4; D perhaps matches TRBD1 (5 bases). Trimming shortened V by 5 bases and J by 9 bases, and 25 bases separated the two germline ends. From germline, CDR1 is LNHDA and CDR2 SQIVND (reference sequence). The CDR3 has 17 amino acids. Using reference TRBV19 and TRBJ1-4 for the parts outside the CDR3, the full variable domain is DGGITQSPKYLFRKEGQNVTLSCEQNLNHDAMYWYRQDPGQGLRLIYYSQIVNDFQKGDIAEGYSVSREKKESFPLTVTSAQKNPTAFYLCASSDVKRAGGTKKLFFGSGTQLSVL.